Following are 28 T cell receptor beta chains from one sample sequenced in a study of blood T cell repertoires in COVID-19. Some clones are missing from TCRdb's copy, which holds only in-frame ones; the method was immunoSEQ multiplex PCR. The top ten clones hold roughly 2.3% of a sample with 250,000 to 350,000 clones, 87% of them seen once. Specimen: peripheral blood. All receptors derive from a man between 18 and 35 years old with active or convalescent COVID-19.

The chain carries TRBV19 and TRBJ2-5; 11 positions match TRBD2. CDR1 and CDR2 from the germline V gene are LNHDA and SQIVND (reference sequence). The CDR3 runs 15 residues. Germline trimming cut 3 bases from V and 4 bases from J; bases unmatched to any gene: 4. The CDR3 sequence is CASSMTSGTLETQYF. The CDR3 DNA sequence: TGTGCCAGTAGTATGACTAGCGGGACATTAGAGACCCAGTACTTC. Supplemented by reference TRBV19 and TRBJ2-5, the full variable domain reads DGGITQSPKYLFRKEGQNVTLSCEQNLNHDAMYWYRQDPGQGLRLIYYSQIVNDFQKGDIAEGYSVSREKKESFPLTVTSAQKNPTAFYLCASSMTSGTLETQYFGPGTRLLVL.

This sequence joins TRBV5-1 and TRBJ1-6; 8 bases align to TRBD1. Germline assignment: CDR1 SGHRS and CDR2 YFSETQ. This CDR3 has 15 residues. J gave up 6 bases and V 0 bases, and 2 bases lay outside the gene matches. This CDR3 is CASSLGTGINSPLHF. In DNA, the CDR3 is TGCGCCAGCAGCTTGGGGACAGGGATTAATTCACCCCTCCACTTT.

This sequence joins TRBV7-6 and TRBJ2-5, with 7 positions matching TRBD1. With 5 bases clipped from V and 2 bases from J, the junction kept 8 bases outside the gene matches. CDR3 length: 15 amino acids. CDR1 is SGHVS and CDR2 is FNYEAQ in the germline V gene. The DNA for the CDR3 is TGTGCCAGCAGCCACAACCCGGGACAGCAAGAGACCCAGTACTTC. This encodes CASSHNPGQQETQYF.

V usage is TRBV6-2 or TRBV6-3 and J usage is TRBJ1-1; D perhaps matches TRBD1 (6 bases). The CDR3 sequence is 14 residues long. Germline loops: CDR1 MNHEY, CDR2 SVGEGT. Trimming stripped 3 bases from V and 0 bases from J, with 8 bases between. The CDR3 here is CASSYQGLNTEAFF. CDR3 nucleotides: TGTGCCAGCAGTTATCAGGGGTTGAACACTGAAGCTTTCTTT.

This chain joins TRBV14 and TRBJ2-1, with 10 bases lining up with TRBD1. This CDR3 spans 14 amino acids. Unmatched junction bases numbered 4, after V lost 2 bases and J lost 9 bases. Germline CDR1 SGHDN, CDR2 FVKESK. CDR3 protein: CASSQLTGGGEQFF. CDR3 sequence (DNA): TGTGCCAGCAGCCAATTGACAGGGGGCGGTGAGCAGTTCTTC.

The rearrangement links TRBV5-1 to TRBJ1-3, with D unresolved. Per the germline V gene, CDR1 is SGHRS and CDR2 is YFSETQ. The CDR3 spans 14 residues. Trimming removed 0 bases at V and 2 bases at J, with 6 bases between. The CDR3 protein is CASSLESAGNTIYF. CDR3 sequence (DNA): TGCGCCAGCAGCTTGGAATCTGCTGGAAACACCATATATTTT.

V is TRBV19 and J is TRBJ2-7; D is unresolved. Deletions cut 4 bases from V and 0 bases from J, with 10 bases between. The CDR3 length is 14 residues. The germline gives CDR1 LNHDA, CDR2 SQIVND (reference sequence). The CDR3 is CASSTVFVSYEQYF. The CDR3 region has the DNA TGTGCCAGTAGTACGGTTTTCGTCTCCTACGAGCAGTACTTC.

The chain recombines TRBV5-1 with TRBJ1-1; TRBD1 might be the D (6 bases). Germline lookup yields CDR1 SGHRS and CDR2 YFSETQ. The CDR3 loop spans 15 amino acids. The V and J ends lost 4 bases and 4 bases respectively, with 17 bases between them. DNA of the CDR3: TGCGCCAGCAGCCCCTCCGACAGGCTAAGCACTGAAGCTTTCTTT. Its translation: CASSPSDRLSTEAFF.

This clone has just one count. The CDR3 coding sequence is TGCAGTGCTAGTCCGGGCACCGGGGAGCTGTTTTTT. It yields the protein CSASPGTGELFF. The chain employs TRBV20-1 and TRBJ2-2; unclear D gene. Germline V gene lookup returns CDR1 DFQATT and CDR2 SNEGSKA (reference sequence). The CDR3 spans 12 residues. V was trimmed by 3 bases and J by 4 bases, leaving 6 bases between them.

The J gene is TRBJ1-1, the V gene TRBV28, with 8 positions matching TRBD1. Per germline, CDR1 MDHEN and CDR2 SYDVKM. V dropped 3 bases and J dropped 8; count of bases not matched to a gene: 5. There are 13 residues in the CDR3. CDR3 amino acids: CASSFRDRNEAFF. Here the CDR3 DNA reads TGTGCCAGCAGTTTTAGGGACAGGAACGAAGCTTTCTTT.

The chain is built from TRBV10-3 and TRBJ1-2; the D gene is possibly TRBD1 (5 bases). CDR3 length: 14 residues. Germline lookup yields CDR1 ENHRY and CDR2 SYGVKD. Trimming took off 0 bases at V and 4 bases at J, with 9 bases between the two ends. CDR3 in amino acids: CAISESGEAYGYTF. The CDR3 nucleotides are TGTGCCATCAGTGAGTCGGGGGAGGCCTATGGCTACACCTTC.

CDR3 protein: CASSYRQPNYGYTF. The DNA of the CDR3 is TGTGCCAGCAGTTACAGACAGCCTAACTATGGCTACACCTTC. The rearrangement links TRBV6-2 or TRBV6-3 to TRBJ1-2; weak D call: TRBD1 (5 bases). The CDR3 is 14 amino acids. Per the germline V gene, CDR1 is MNHEY and CDR2 is SVGEGT. V lost 2 bases and J lost 0, with 7 bases in between.

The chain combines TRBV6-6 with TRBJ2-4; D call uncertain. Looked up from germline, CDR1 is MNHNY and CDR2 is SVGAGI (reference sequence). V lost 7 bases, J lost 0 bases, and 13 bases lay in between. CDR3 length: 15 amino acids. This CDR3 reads CASTPEALAKNIQYF. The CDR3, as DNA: TGTGCCAGCACTCCAGAGGCGTTAGCCAAAAACATTCAGTACTTC.

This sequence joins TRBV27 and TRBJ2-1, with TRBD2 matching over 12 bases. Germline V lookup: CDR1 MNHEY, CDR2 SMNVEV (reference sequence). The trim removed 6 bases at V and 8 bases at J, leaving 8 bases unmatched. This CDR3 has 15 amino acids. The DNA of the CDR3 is TGTGCCAGCAGAGAGACTAGCGGGAGTGCTTATGAGCAGTTCTTC. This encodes CASRETSGSAYEQFF.

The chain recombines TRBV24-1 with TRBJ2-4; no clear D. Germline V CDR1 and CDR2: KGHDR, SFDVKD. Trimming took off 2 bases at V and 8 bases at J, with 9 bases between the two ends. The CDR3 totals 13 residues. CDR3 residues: CATSDSLEDIQYF. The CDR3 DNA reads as TGTGCCACCAGTGATTCCTTAGAGGACATTCAGTACTTC.

Here the CDR3 reads CASSPGGASTDTQYF. DNA of the CDR3: TGCGCCAGCAGCCCCGGGGGGGCCTCCACAGATACGCAGTATTTT. V usage is TRBV4-1 and J usage is TRBJ2-3; 8 bases fit TRBD2. Trimming took 4 bases from V and 2 from J; bases not matched to a gene: 5. Germline CDR1 MGHRA, CDR2 YSYEKL. CDR3 length: 15 amino acids.

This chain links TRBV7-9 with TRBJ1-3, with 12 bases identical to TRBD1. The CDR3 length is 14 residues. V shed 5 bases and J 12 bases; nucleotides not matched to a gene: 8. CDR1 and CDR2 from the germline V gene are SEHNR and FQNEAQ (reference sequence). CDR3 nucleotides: TGTGCCAGCAGCGGGACAGGGGGCCCACCGGGCATATATTTT. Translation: CASSGTGGPPGIYF.

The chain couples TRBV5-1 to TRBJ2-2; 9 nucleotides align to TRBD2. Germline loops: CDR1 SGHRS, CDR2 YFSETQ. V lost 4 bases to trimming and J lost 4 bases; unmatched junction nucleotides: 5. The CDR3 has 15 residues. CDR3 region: CASSIVAGATGELFF. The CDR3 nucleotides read TGCGCCAGCAGCATAGTAGCGGGAGCCACCGGGGAGCTGTTTTTT.

The CDR3 sequence: CASRGTGTYEQYF. The CDR3 DNA reads TGTGCCAGCAGGGGGACAGGGACCTACGAGCAGTACTTC. The chain joins TRBV25-1 to TRBJ2-7, with 9 bases fitting TRBD1. The CDR3 spans 13 residues. Per germline, CDR1 MGHDK and CDR2 SYGVNS. The ends lost 6 bases at V and 2 bases at J; junction bases unmatched: 2.

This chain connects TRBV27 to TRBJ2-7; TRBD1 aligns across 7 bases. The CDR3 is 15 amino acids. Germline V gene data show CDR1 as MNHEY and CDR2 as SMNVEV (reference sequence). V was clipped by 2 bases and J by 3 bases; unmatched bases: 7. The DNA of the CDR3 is TGTGCCAGCAGTTTACGAGGGGGCCCCTTCTACGAGCAGTACTTC. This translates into CASSLRGGPFYEQYF.

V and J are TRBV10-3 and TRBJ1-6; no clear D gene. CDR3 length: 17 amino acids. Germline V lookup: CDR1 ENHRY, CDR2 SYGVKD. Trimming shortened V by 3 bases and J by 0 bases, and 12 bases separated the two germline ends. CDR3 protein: CAISDAEVNSYNSPLHF. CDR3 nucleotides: TGTGCCATCAGTGATGCGGAGGTCAACTCCTATAATTCACCCCTCCACTTT.

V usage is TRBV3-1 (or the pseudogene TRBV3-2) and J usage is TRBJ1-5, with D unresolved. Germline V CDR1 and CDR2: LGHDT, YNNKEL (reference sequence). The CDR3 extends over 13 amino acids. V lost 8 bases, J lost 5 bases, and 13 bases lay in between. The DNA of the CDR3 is TGTGCCAGCTCGTACGGGGTAGATCAGCCCCAGCATTTT. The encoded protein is CASSYGVDQPQHF.

The CDR3 DNA reads as TGTGCCAGCAGTTCAAAGCGGGGGTTCGAGCAGTACTTC. Protein product: CASSSKRGFEQYF. The V gene is TRBV6-2 or TRBV6-3, the J gene TRBJ2-7, with 8 bases aligning to TRBD2. This CDR3 has 13 residues. V lost 4 bases, J lost 6 bases, and 5 bases stayed unmatched. Germline V gene sequence: CDR1 MNHEY, CDR2 SVGEGT.

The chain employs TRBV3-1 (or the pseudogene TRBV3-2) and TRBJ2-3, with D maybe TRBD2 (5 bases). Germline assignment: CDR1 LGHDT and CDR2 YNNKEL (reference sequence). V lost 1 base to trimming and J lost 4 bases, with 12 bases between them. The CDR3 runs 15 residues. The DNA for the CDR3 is TGTGCCAGCAGCCAAGTGTGGGCGAGGGCAGATACGCAGTATTTT. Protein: CASSQVWARADTQYF.

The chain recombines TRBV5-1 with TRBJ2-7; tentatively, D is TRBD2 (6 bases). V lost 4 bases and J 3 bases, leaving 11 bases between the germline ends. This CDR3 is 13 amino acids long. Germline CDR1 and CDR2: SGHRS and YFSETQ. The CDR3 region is CASSRDGSYEQYF. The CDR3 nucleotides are TGCGCCAGCAGCAGGGACGGGAGCTACGAGCAGTACTTC.

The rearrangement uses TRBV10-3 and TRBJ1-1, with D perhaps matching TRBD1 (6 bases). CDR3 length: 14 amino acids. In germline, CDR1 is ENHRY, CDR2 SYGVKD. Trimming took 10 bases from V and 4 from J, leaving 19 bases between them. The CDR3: CASRSWGQATEAFF. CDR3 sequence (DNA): TGTGCCAGCCGTTCTTGGGGGCAGGCCACTGAAGCTTTCTTT.

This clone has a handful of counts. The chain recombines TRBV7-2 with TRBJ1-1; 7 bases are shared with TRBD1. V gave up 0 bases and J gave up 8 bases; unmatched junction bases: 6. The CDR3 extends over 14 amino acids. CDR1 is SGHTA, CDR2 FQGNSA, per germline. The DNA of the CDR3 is TGTGCCAGCAGCTTAGCGCTTCGGGGACAGGAAGCTTTCTTT. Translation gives CASSLALRGQEAFF. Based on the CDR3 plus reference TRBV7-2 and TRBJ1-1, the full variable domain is GAGVSQSPSNKVTEKGKDVELRCDPISGHTALYWYRQSLGQGLEFLIYFQGNSAPDKSGLPSDRFSAERTGGSVSTLTIQRTQQEDSAVYLCASSLALRGQEAFFGQGTRLTVV.

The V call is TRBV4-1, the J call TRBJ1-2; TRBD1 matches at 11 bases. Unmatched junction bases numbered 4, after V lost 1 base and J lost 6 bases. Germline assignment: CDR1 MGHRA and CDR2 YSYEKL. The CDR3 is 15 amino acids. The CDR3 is CASSQGLDRGHGYTF. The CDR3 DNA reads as TGCGCCAGCAGCCAAGGGTTGGACAGGGGGCATGGCTACACCTTC.